What follows are 14 T cell receptor beta chains derived from one specimen sequenced in a study of blood T cell repertoires in COVID-19. The repertoire was sequenced with immunoSEQ multiplex PCR; TCRdb's copy has only in-frame clones and lacks some. The table includes fewer than 80,000 clones, approximately 90% detected once. The specimen sequenced was peripheral blood. The source is a human donor in a cohort sampled during active COVID-19.

This chain uses TRBV5-6 with TRBJ1-2; no clear D gene. CDR3 length: 14 amino acids. CDR1 is SGHDT and CDR2 is YYEEEE in the germline V gene. V was pared by 2 bases and J by 4 bases, with 12 bases between. Here the CDR3 reads CASSFPGGSYGYTF. CDR3 sequence (DNA): TGTGCCAGCAGCTTCCCAGGAGGGAGCTATGGCTACACCTTC.

This clone appeared once. The CDR3: CASGTGQGSNQPQHF. CDR3 nucleotide sequence: TGTGCCAGCGGGACAGGACAGGGGAGCAATCAGCCCCAGCATTTT. The genes are TRBV19 and TRBJ1-5; 9 bases line up with TRBD1. The CDR3 is 15 residues long. Unmatched junction bases numbered 7, after V lost 9 bases and J lost 1 base. Germline CDR1 LNHDA, CDR2 SQIVND (reference sequence).

The V gene is TRBV6-5, the J gene TRBJ1-5; 7 positions agree with TRBD1. The CDR3 has 14 amino acids. The V gene end was trimmed by 6 bases and the J gene end by 7 bases; junction bases not matched to a gene: 9. The V gene's germline CDR1 is MNHEY and CDR2 SVGAGI. Here the CDR3 reads CASSTGDVRQPQHF. The CDR3 coding sequence is TGTGCCAGCAGCACAGGGGATGTAAGACAGCCCCAGCATTTT.

The V gene is TRBV3-1 (or the pseudogene TRBV3-2), the J gene TRBJ2-5, with unresolved D. The germline V and J ends were trimmed by 0 bases and 7 bases, with 12 bases remaining between them. This CDR3 has 14 amino acids. CDR1 is LGHDT and CDR2 is YNNKEL in the germline V gene (reference sequence). The CDR3 protein is CASSQDWSHGTQYF. The CDR3 DNA follows: TGTGCCAGCAGCCAAGATTGGTCCCACGGGACCCAGTACTTC.

The chain is built from TRBV5-4 and TRBJ2-2; 9 bases are a match to TRBD1. This CDR3 region has 14 residues. J was trimmed by 6 bases and V by 4 bases; bases with no gene match: 4. The germline gives CDR1 SGHNT, CDR2 YYREEE (reference sequence). CDR3 DNA sequence: TGTGCCAGCAGCCCGGGACAGGGAGCCGGGGAGCTGTTTTTT. Its translation: CASSPGQGAGELFF.

V and J are TRBV7-2 and TRBJ1-6; no definite D call. Germline CDR1 reads SGHTA; CDR2 reads FQGNSA. The CDR3 loop spans 15 amino acids. V shed 3 bases and J shed 6 bases, with 12 bases lying between them. The CDR3 DNA reads as TGTGCCAGCAGCTTCGCGGGGTTCGCTAATTCACCCCTCCACTTT. The encoded protein is CASSFAGFANSPLHF.

V and J are TRBV6-5 and TRBJ2-5; the D gene is possibly TRBD2 (6 bases). The germline V gene encodes CDR1 MNHEY and CDR2 SVGAGI. V was pared by 6 bases and J by 5 bases, with 19 bases between. The CDR3 length is 15 residues. DNA for the CDR3: TGTGCCAGCAGCAAGGGCGATGCGGGGTTGGAGACCCAGTACTTC. Translation gives CASSKGDAGLETQYF.

The chain combines TRBV7-2 with TRBJ1-3; D might be TRBD1 (5 bases). This CDR3 is built from 16 residues. V was clipped by 5 bases and J by 5 bases, with 19 bases between them. Germline CDR1 reads SGHTA; CDR2 reads FQGNSA. This CDR3 is CASSPTVAGFRNTIYF. Here the CDR3 DNA reads TGTGCCAGCAGCCCAACGGTGGCAGGGTTTAGAAACACCATATATTTT.

This clone appeared a few times. The V gene is TRBV16, the J gene TRBJ1-5; the D is unclear. The germline V gene has CDR1 KGHSY and CDR2 FQNENV. There are 13 residues in the CDR3. Trimming shortened V by 8 bases and J by 5 bases, and 13 bases separated the two germline ends. The CDR3 is CASGPDVDQPQHF. The CDR3 region has the DNA TGTGCCAGCGGGCCAGATGTTGATCAGCCCCAGCATTTT.

The V gene is TRBV7-9, the J gene TRBJ2-1; 12 bases fit TRBD2. Looked up from germline, CDR1 is SEHNR and CDR2 is FQNEAQ (reference sequence). The CDR3 covers 17 residues. J was trimmed by 5 bases and V by 5 bases; bases with no gene match: 10. The CDR3 sequence: CASSARVLAGGHNEQFF. CDR3 DNA sequence: TGTGCCAGCAGCGCCCGGGTGCTAGCGGGGGGGCACAATGAGCAGTTCTTC.

J is TRBJ2-3 and V is TRBV7-9; D possibly corresponds to TRBD2 (5 bases). Germline lookup yields CDR1 SEHNR and CDR2 FQNEAQ (reference sequence). Trimming removed 8 bases at V and 11 bases at J, with 23 bases between. The CDR3 has 14 residues. CDR3 sequence: CASAFYPAPGGQYF. The DNA for the CDR3 is TGTGCCAGCGCCTTCTACCCTGCCCCAGGAGGGCAGTATTTT.

The chain couples TRBV10-3 to TRBJ2-7; D not certain. This CDR3 has 12 amino acids. V lost 4 bases, J lost 4 bases, and 8 bases lay in between. The V gene's germline CDR1 is ENHRY and CDR2 SYGVKD. The CDR3 nucleotides are TGTGCCATCAGTGGAGTTGATTACGAGCAGTACTTC. It yields the protein CAISGVDYEQYF.

This chain uses TRBV15 with TRBJ1-5, with TRBD1 matching 9 bases. The CDR3 spans 17 residues. The V gene end was trimmed by 2 bases and the J gene end by 4 bases; junction bases not matched to a gene: 9. Per the germline V gene, CDR1 is LNHNV and CDR2 is YYDKDF (reference sequence). CDR3 DNA sequence: TGTGCCACCAGCAGATCCCTAGACAGGGGGGGTAATCAGCCCCAGCATTTT. It codes for CATSRSLDRGGNQPQHF.

This chain connects TRBV27 to TRBJ2-5; D ambiguous. Germline V CDR1 and CDR2: MNHEY, SMNVEV (reference sequence). The CDR3 contains 14 residues. With 5 bases removed from V and 6 bases from J, the gap between germline ends came to 16 bases. For the CDR3, the DNA is TGTGCCAGCAGTCTGCGGCCCGCCCCCCAGACCCAGTACTTC. Its translation: CASSLRPAPQTQYF.